These T cell receptor beta chains were read from a single sample in a study of T cells in Graves' hyperthyroidism and ophthalmopathy. TCRdb re-called the multiplex PCR reads with MiXCR, one entry per CDR3 protein. The repertoire includes more than 300,000 distinct CDR3 sequences, less than 15% of them detected once, and 9.2% sits in the top ten. Material: blood. The receptor set was obtained from a woman under 30 with Graves' hyperthyroidism. Each CDR3 is given with its conserved first and last residue. The order of the fields is clone size, V gene, J gene, D gene, CDR3 protein, CDR3 DNA. A D gene is named only where the DNA matches it firmly. Only part of the rows carry a size: once, few, many, or a class if the clone is expanded.

many	TRBV7-8	TRBJ1-3	.	CASSPGPASGNTIYF	TGTGCCAGCAGCCCGGGCCCCGCCAGCGGAAACACCATATATTTT
many	TRBV2	TRBJ2-3	.	CASGGRTAATDTQYF	TGTGCCAGCGGTGGTCGGACAGCAGCCACAGATACGCAGTATTTT
once	TRBV20-1	TRBJ1-3	.	CSAPQGPGNTIYF	TGCAGTGCTCCACAGGGTCCTGGAAACACCATATATTTT
.	TRBV20-1	TRBJ2-1	.	CSAPPRGSSYNEQFF	TGCAGTGCCCCGCCCCGGGGGTCTTCCTACAATGAGCAGTTCTTC
few	TRBV6-2/TRBV6-3	TRBJ2-6	.	CASSLQGTGANVLTF	TGTGCCAGCAGCCTACAGGGCACTGGGGCCAACGTCCTGACTTTC
few	TRBV7-9	TRBJ1-5	.	CASGLIGDQPQHF	TGTGCCAGCGGGTTAATTGGCGATCAGCCCCAGCATTTT
many	TRBV28	TRBJ2-5	TRBD1	CASSSGTGGIETQYF	TGTGCCAGCAGCTCAGGGACAGGGGGCATAGAGACCCAGTACTTC
many	TRBV12-3/TRBV12-4	TRBJ2-7	TRBD1	CASSLETGSWYEQYF	TGTGCCAGCAGTTTGGAGACAGGGTCTTGGTACGAGCAGTACTTC
many	TRBV7-6	TRBJ2-1	TRBD2	CASSQRAGGLNNEQFF	TGTGCCAGCAGTCAGAGAGCGGGAGGGCTTAACAATGAGCAGTTCTTC
.	TRBV7-2	TRBJ1-2	.	CASSLAGGTNYGYTF	TGTGCCAGCAGCCTAGCCGGTGGAACTAACTATGGCTACACCTTC
.	TRBV28	TRBJ1-5	.	CASSQDGGILPQHF	TGTGCCAGCAGCCAAGACGGCGGAATATTGCCCCAGCATTTT
.	TRBV18	TRBJ1-5	.	CASSPIMGYQPQHF	TGTGCCAGCTCACCGATCATGGGTTATCAGCCCCAGCATTTT
.	TRBV7-2	TRBJ2-5	TRBD1	CASSLGSQGVKTQYF	TGTGCCAGCAGCTTAGGTTCACAGGGGGTGAAGACCCAGTACTTC
many	TRBV5-1	TRBJ1-1	.	CASSRQADTEAFF	TGCGCCAGCAGCCGCCAAGCGGACACTGAAGCTTTCTTT
many	TRBV20-1	TRBJ2-7	.	CSASERVSSYEQYF	TGCAGTGCTAGTGAGCGGGTGAGCTCCTACGAGCAGTACTTC
many	TRBV19	TRBJ2-7	.	CATSASGVLVEQYF	TGTGCCACCTCCGCCTCCGGGGTGCTCGTCGAGCAGTACTTC
few	TRBV6-1	TRBJ2-1	TRBD2	CASSLTGLAGGPVGDEQFF	TGTGCCAGCAGCCTCACGGGACTAGCGGGGGGCCCCGTGGGGGATGAGCAGTTCTTC
.	TRBV4-1	TRBJ2-3	.	CASSQIHGRITQYF	TGCGCCAGCAGCCAGATCCACGGGCGGATAACGCAGTATTTT
.	TRBV7-9	TRBJ1-2	TRBD1	CASSLDRGRANYGYTF	TGTGCCAGCAGCCTCGACAGGGGGCGAGCTAACTATGGCTACACCTTC
many	TRBV5-8	TRBJ2-1	TRBD1	CASRYPGTGGNEQFF	TGTGCCAGCAGGTATCCCGGGACAGGGGGCAATGAGCAGTTCTTC
.	TRBV12-3/TRBV12-4	TRBJ2-5	.	CASSLGQGGTETQYF	TGTGCCAGCAGCCTAGGACAGGGAGGGACAGAGACCCAGTACTTC
few	TRBV2	TRBJ1-6	TRBD1	CASTEQGAPGSPLRF	TGTGCCAGCACGGAACAGGGGGCGCCCGGTTCACCCCTCCGCTTT
many	TRBV5-8	TRBJ2-7	TRBD2	CASRLAGGPYEQYF	TGTGCCAGCAGACTAGCGGGAGGGCCCTACGAGCAGTACTTC
.	TRBV20-1	TRBJ1-3	.	CSARDTAGPLGNTIYF	TGCAGTGCTAGAGATACAGCAGGCCCACTTGGAAACACCATATATTTT
many	TRBV7-2	TRBJ2-1	.	CASSSRTEAYNEQFF	TGTGCCAGCAGCTCACGGACGGAAGCCTACAATGAGCAGTTCTTC
few	TRBV5-6	TRBJ2-7	.	CASESSKRSYEQYF	TGTGCCAGCGAATCTAGCAAACGCTCCTACGAGCAGTACTTC
few	TRBV6-6	TRBJ1-3	.	CASSYKRGSGNTIYF	TGTGCCAGCAGTTACAAAAGGGGCTCTGGAAACACCATATATTTT
many	TRBV18	TRBJ2-1	.	CASSPPNRSYNEQFF	TGTGCCAGCTCACCACCGAACCGCTCCTACAATGAGCAGTTCTTC
many	TRBV28	TRBJ1-2	.	CASSPSYGYTF	TGTGCCAGCAGTCCGAGCTATGGCTACACCTTC
many	TRBV11-1	TRBJ2-7	TRBD1	CASRTGGTYEQYF	TGTGCCAGCCGGACAGGGGGGACCTACGAGCAGTACTTC
many	TRBV20-1	TRBJ2-1	.	CSAAQTGNVYNEQFF	TGCAGTGCCGCACAAACAGGGAACGTCTACAATGAGCAGTTCTTC
.	TRBV4-2	TRBJ2-2	.	CASSQEGRRELFF	TGTGCCAGCAGCCAAGAGGGGCGCCGGGAGCTGTTTTTT
many	TRBV6-1	TRBJ2-1	TRBD1	CASRDRARNEQFF	TGTGCCAGCCGGGACAGGGCGAGAAATGAGCAGTTCTTC
.	TRBV6-5	TRBJ2-3	TRBD2	CASSYELAGGTDTQYF	TGTGCCAGCAGTTACGAGTTAGCGGGGGGGACAGATACGCAGTATTTT
.	TRBV6-2/TRBV6-3	TRBJ1-6	.	CAGSYEGSDNSPLHF	TGTGCCGGCAGTTACGAGGGTTCGGATAATTCACCCCTCCACTTT
many	TRBV11-1	TRBJ1-1	.	CASSSADSLRTEAFF	TGTGCCAGCAGCTCCGCGGACAGTTTAAGGACTGAAGCTTTCTTT
many	TRBV7-8	TRBJ2-5	TRBD2	CASTTGVSGRRETQYF	TGTGCCAGCACCACCGGGGTTAGCGGGAGGCGGGAGACCCAGTACTTC
many	TRBV11-3	TRBJ2-1	.	CASSPEAGRGYNEQFF	TGTGCCAGCAGCCCCGAAGCGGGCCGGGGGTACAATGAGCAGTTCTTC
many	TRBV6-6	TRBJ2-2	.	CASSYSIAAGELFF	TGTGCCAGCAGTTACTCGATAGCCGCCGGGGAGCTGTTTTTT
many	TRBV4-1	TRBJ1-1	.	CASSQAAGYTEAFF	TGCGCCAGCAGCCAAGCGGCGGGGTACACTGAAGCTTTCTTT
many	TRBV11-3	TRBJ2-1	TRBD2	CASSNRAGVGYNEQFF	TGTGCCAGCAGCAACCGAGCGGGAGTGGGCTACAATGAGCAGTTCTTC
many	TRBV24-1	TRBJ1-1	TRBD1	CATSDATGKAFF	TGTGCCACCAGTGACGCGACAGGGAAAGCTTTCTTT
few	TRBV11-2	TRBJ2-2	.	CASSLDLGLRELFF	TGTGCCAGCAGCTTAGATCTGGGCCTCCGGGAGCTGTTTTTT
.	TRBV20-1	TRBJ2-5	.	CSATHPVGETQYF	TGCAGTGCTACCCATCCAGTGGGAGAGACCCAGTACTTC
few	TRBV20-1	TRBJ1-1	TRBD1	CSARDPGRPPGGEAFF	TGCAGTGCTAGAGATCCCGGACGCCCGCCAGGGGGTGAAGCTTTCTTT
many	TRBV7-6	TRBJ2-7	.	CASSDIDPRPTFSYEQYF	TGTGCCAGCAGCGACATAGACCCTCGCCCCACCTTCTCCTACGAGCAGTACTTC
.	TRBV9	TRBJ2-1	.	CASSVYIGSVNEQFF	TGTGCCAGCAGCGTCTATATCGGGAGTGTCAATGAGCAGTTCTTC
.	TRBV2	TRBJ1-1	.	CARGTTYTEAFF	TGTGCCAGGGGGACTACATACACTGAAGCTTTCTTT
few	TRBV28	TRBJ1-5	.	CASRPSGISNQPQHF	TGTGCCAGCAGACCTAGCGGAATAAGCAATCAGCCCCAGCATTTT
many	TRBV3-1	TRBJ1-6	TRBD1	CASSQADRGTSPLHF	TGTGCCAGCAGCCAAGCCGACAGGGGGACTTCACCCCTCCACTTT
.	TRBV29-1	TRBJ1-2	.	CSVHSRGGDGYTF	TGCAGCGTTCACTCCAGGGGTGGGGATGGCTACACCTTC
many	TRBV10-3	TRBJ2-1	TRBD2	CAISDPSGRAIHNEQFF	TGTGCCATCAGTGACCCGAGCGGGAGGGCCATTCACAATGAGCAGTTCTTC
many	TRBV6-5	TRBJ2-1	.	CASSYQSSYNEQFF	TGTGCCAGCAGTTACCAAAGCTCCTACAATGAGCAGTTCTTC
many	TRBV20-1	TRBJ2-1	TRBD2	CSAPAGGRDEQFF	TGCAGTGCTCCGGCTGGGGGGAGGGATGAGCAGTTCTTC
many	TRBV10-3	TRBJ1-2	TRBD1	CAISESGQLGGYTF	TGTGCCATCAGTGAGTCGGGACAGTTGGGAGGCTACACCTTC
.	TRBV11-2	TRBJ1-2	.	CASSLVSVREGYGYTF	TGTGCCAGCAGCTTAGTGTCGGTCAGGGAAGGGTATGGCTACACCTTC
many	TRBV6-2/TRBV6-3	TRBJ2-1	.	CASSYGTVEGEQFF	TGTGCCAGCAGTTACGGCACCGTGGAAGGTGAGCAGTTCTTC
many	TRBV4-3	TRBJ2-3	TRBD2	CASSGQASGEGDTQYF	TGCGCCAGCAGCGGACAGGCTAGCGGGGAGGGAGATACGCAGTATTTT
many	TRBV2	TRBJ2-1	TRBD1	CASSPTGVSYNEQFF	TGTGCCAGCAGTCCTACAGGGGTCTCCTACAATGAGCAGTTCTTC